A single T cell receptor beta chain is shown here with its context. Its antigen is currently unknown. This record comes from a study of shared clonotypes between healthy human individuals. Across the whole study: CD4 naive and memory got three plates each, CD8 naive two, CD8 memory one. Broader study findings: What limited the represented genetic and exposure-history diversity was the small number of donors.

Trimming cost V 2 bases and J 4 bases, with 14 bases left between them. Germline V gene lookup returns CDR1 MNHEY and CDR2 SMNVEV (reference sequence). CDR3 size: 15 residues. Some clones are missing from TCRdb's copy, which holds only in-frame ones; the method was immunoSEQ multiplex PCR. The repertoire holds 100,000 or so clones, with roughly 70% as singletons. This chain connects TRBV27 to TRBJ1-1; weak D call: TRBD1 (5 bases). The sequencing input was memory CD8+ T cells sorted from blood. Subset defined: CD45RO+ cells pooled with CCR7-negative TemRA cells. This TCR was recovered from a woman under 40 in good health. The CDR3: CASSLQGWPGTEAFF. The CDR3 region has the DNA TGTGCCAGCAGTTTACAGGGTTGGCCGGGCACTGAAGCTTTCTTT.